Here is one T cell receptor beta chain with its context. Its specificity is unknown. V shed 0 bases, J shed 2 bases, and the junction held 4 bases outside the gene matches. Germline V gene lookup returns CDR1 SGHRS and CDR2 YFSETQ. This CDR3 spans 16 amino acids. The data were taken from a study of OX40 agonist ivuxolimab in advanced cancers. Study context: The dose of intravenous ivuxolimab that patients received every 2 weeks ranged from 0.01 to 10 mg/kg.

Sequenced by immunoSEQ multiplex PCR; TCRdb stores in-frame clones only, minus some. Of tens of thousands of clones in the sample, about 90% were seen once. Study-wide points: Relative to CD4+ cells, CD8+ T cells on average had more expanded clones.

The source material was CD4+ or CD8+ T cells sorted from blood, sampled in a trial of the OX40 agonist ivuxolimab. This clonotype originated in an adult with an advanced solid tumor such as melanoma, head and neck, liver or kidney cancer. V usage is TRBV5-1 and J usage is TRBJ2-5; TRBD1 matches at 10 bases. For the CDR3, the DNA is TGCGCCAGCAGCTTGGGTGGGACAGGGGAACAAGAGACCCAGTACTTC. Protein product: CASSLGGTGEQETQYF.